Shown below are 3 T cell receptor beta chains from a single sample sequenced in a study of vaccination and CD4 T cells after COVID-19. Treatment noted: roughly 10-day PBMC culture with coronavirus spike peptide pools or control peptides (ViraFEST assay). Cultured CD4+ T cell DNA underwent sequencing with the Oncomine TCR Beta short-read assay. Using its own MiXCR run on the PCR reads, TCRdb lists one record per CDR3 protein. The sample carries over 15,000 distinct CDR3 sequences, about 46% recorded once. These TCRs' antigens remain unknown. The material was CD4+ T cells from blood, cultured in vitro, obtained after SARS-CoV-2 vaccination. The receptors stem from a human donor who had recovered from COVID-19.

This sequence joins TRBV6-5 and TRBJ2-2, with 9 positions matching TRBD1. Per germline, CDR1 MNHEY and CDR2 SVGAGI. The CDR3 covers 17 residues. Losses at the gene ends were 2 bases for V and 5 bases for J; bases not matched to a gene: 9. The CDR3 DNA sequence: TGTGCCAGCAGTTACACCCCCGGGACAGGGAGGACCGGGGAGCTGTTTTTT. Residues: CASSYTPGTGRTGELFF.

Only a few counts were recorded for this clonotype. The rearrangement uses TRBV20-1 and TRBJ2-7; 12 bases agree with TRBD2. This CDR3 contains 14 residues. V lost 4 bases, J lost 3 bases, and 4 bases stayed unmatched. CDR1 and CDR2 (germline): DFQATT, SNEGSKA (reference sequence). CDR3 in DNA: TGCAGTGCTAATAGACTAGCGGGAGACTACGAGCAGTACTTC. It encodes CSANRLAGDYEQYF.

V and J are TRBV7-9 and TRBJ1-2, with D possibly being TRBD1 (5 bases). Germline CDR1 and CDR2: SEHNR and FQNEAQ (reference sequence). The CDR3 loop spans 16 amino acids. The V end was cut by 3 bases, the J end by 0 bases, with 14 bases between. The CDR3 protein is CASSFRQGGTNYGYTF. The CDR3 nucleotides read TGTGCCAGCAGCTTTCGCCAGGGTGGTACTAACTATGGCTACACCTTC.